The clone carrying this T cell receptor beta chain was counted many times. Antigen: not known. The entry originates in a study of human T cells and chemical hapten exposure. Across the study: Per-sample TCR yield variation was attributed mainly to small pooled library volume differences. Study findings and constraints: Donors had alopecia, so their immune response may differ from healthy people's.

Time point specified: pre-sensitization, week 0. Treatment specified: therapeutic diphenylcyclopropenone sensitization with weekly scalp DPC. Total RNA was isolated from whole blood that had not been fractionated. Original processing methods: A per-sample median of 95,638 TCRs was observed, with a range of about 20,000 to 750,000. MiXCR, applied by TCRdb to the RACE reads, yields one record per CDR3 protein. The V and J calls were not made by the authors but by TCRdb's processing. The data contain about 55,000 distinct CDR3 sequences, 9.6% of them seen just once; the ten biggest clones take up roughly a tenth. This clonotype was obtained from a woman aged 25 to 39 with alopecia areata. Some clones in this sample may be carry-over from other donors' samples. Sequenced material: whole blood, taken in connection with sensitization to the hapten diphenylcyclopropenone (DPC).

CDR3 sequence reads: CASTTTGREQFF. The CDR3 DNA reads as TGTGCCAGCACCACGACAGGGCGTGAGCAGTTCTTC. The chain uses TRBV5-6 and TRBJ2-1; 7 bases fit TRBD1. CDR3 size: 12 residues. With 6 bases clipped from V and 9 bases from J, the junction kept 6 bases outside the gene matches. The germline V gene encodes CDR1 SGHDT and CDR2 YYEEEE.